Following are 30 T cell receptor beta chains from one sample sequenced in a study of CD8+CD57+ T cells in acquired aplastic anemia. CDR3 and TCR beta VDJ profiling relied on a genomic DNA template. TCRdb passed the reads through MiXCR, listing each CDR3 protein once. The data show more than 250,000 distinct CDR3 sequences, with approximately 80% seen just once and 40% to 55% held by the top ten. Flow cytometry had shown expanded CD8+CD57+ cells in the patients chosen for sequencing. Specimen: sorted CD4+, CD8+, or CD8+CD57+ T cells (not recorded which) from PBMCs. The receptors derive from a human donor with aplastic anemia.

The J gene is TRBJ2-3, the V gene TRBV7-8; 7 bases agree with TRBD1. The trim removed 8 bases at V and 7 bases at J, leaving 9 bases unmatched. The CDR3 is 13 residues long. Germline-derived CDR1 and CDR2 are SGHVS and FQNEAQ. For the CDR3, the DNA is TGTGCCAGCGGCGAAGGGGGCGCACATACGCAGTATTTT. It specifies CASGEGGAHTQYF.

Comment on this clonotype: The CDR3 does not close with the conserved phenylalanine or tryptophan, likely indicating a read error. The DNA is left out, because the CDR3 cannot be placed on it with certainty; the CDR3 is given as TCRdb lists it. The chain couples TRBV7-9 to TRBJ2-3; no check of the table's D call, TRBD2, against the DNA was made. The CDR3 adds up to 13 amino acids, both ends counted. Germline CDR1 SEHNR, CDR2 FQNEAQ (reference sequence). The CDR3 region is CASSFHRSGGHYE.

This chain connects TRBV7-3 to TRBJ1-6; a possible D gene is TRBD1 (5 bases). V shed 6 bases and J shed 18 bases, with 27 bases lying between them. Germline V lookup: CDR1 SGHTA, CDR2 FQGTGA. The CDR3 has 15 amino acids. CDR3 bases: TGTGCCAGCAGGCCGGGACTTTCGGCGAATTCCCGCCACCACTTT. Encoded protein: CASRPGLSANSRHHF.

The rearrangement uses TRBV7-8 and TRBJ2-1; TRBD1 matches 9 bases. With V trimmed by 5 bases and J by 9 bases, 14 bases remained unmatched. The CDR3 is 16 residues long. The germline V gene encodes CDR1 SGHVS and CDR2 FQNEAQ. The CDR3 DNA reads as TGTGCCAGCAGCCCGAGAAGAGGCACAGGGGGCACTGAGCAGTTCTTC. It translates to CASSPRRGTGGTEQFF.

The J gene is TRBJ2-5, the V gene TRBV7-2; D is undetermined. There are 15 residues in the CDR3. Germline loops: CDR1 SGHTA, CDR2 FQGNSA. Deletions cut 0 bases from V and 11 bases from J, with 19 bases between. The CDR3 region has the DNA TGTGCCAGCAGCTTAGCCCACGGGCCCGAAACGCAGCAGTACTTC. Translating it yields CASSLAHGPETQQYF. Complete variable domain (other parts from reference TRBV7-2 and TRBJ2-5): GAGVSQSPSNKVTEKGKDVELRCDPISGHTALYWYRQSLGQGLEFLIYFQGNSAPDKSGLPSDRFSAERTGGSVSTLTIQRTQQEDSAVYLCASSLAHGPETQQYFGPGTRLLVL.

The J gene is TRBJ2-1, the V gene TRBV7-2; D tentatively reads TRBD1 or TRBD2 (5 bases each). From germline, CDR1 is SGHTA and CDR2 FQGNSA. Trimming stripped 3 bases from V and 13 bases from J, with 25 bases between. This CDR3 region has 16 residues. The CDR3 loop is CASSLPGSGDYGYQFF. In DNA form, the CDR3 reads TGTGCCAGCAGCTTGCCAGGGAGCGGCGACTATGGCTACCAGTTCTTC.

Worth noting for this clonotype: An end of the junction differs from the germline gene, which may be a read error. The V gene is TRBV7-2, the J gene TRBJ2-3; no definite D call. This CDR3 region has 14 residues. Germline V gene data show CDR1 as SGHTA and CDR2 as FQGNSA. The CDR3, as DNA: TGTGCCAGTAGTATACCTACTCTACCCGATAAGCAAGATTTT. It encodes CASSIPTLPDKQDF.

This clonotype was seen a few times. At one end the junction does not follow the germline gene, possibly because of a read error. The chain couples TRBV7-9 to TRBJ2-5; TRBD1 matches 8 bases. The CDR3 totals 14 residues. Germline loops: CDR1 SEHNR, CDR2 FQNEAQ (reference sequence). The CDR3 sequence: CAGQGAREHQSLGF. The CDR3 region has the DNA TGTGCCGGCCAGGGGGCTAGGGAGCACCAGTCCCTCGGCTTC.

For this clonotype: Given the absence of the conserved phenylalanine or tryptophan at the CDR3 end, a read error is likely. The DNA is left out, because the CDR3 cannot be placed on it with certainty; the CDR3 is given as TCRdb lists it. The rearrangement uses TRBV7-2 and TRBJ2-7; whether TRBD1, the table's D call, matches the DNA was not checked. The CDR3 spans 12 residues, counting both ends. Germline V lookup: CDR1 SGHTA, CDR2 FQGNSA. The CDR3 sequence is CASSLDRGEPYI.

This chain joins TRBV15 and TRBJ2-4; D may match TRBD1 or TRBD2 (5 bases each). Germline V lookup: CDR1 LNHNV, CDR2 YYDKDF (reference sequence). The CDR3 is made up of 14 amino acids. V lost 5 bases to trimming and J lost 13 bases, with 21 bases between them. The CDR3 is CATSGRGVGNVQYF. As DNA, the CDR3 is TGTGCCACCAGCGGCCGGGGCGTAGGGAACGTGCAGTACTTC. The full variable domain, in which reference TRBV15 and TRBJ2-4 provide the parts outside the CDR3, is DAMVIQNPRYQVTQFGKPVTLSCSQTLNHNVMYWYQQKSSQAPKLLFHYYDKDFNNEADTPDNFQSRRPNTSFCFLDIRSPGLGDTAMYLCATSGRGVGNVQYFGAGTRLSVL.

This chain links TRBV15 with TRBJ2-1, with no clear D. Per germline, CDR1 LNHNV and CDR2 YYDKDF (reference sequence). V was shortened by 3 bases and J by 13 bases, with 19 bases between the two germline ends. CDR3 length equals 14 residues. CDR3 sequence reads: CATSSGSEQDTQFF. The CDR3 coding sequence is TGTGCCACCAGCAGCGGCAGCGAGCAAGATACCCAGTTCTTC.

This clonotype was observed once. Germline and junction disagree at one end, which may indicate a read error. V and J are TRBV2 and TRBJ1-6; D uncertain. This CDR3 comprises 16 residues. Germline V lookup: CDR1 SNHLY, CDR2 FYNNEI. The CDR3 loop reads CASGGTPVVLNTAVFF. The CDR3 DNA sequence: TGTGCCAGCGGAGGCACTCCCGTCGTCTTGAACACTGCAGTTTTCTTT.

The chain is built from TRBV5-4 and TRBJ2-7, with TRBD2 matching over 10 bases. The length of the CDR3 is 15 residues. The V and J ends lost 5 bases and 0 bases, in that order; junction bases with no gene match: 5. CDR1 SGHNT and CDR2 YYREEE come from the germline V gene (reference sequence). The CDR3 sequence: CASSFTSGDSYEQYV. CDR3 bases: TGTGCCAGCAGTTTTACTAGCGGGGACTCCTACGAGCAGTACGTC.

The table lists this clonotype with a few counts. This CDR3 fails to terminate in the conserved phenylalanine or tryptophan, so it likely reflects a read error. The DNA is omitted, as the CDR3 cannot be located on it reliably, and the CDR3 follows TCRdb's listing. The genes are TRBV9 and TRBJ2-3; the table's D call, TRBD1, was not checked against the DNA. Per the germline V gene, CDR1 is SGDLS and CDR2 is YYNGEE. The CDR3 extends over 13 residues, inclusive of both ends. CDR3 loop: CASSDEAGDTGEL.

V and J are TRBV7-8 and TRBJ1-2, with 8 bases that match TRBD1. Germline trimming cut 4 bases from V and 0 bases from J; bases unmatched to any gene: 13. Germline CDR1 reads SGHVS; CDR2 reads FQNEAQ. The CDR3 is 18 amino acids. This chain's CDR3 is CASSYQQGTGLANYGYTF. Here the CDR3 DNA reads TGTGCCAGCAGCTACCAACAGGGGACAGGTTTAGCTAACTATGGCTACACCTTC.

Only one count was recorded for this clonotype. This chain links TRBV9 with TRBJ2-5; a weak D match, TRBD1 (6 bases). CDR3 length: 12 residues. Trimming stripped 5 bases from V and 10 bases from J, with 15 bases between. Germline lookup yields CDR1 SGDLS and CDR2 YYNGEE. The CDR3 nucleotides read TGTGCCAGCAGTCAAACTGGGGACATCCAGTACTTC. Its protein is CASSQTGDIQYF.

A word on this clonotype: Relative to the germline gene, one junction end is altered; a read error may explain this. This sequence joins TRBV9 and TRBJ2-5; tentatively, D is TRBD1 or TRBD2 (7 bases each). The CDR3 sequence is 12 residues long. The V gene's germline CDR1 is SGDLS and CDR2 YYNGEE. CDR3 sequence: CAGRGGTETQYF. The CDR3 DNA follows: TGTGCCGGCAGGGGGGGGACGGAGACGCAGTACTTT.

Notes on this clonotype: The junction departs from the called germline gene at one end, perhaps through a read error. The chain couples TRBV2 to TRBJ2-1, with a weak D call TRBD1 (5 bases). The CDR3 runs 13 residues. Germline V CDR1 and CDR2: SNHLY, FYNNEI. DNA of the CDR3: TGTGCCAGCGGCTACAGACAGACCAATAAGCAGTTCTTC. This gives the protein CASGYRQTNKQFF. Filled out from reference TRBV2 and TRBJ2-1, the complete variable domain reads EPEVTQTPSHQVTQMGQEVILRCVPISNHLYFYWYRQILGQKVEFLVSFYNNEISEKSEIFDDQFSVERPDGSNFTLKIRSTKLEDSAMYFCASGYRQTNKQFFGPGTRLTVL.

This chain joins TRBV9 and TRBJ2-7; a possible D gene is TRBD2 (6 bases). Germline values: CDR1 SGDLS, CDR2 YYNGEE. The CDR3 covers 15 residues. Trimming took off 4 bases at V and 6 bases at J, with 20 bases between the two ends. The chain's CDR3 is CASSFLAGTTTEQYV. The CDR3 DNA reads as TGTGCCAGCAGCTTCCTGGCGGGAACGACCACCGAGCAGTACGTC.

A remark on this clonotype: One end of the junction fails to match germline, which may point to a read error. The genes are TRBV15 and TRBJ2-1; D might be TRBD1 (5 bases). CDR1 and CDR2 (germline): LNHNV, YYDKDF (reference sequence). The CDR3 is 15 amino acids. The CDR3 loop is CATSVEETATDKQYF. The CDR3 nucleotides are TGTGCCACCAGCGTAGAAGAGACAGCTACCGATAAGCAGTATTTC.

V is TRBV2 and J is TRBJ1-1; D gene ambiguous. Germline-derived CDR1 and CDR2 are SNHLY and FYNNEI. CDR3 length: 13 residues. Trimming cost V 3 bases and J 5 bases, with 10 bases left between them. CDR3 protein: CASSEGRVTEAFF. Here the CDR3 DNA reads TGTGCCAGCAGTGAGGGGAGGGTGACTGAAGCTTTCTTT.

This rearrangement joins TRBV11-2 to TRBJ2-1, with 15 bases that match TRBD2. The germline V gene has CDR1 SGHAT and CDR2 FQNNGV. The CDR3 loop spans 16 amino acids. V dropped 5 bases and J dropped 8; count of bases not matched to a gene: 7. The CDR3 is CASSPGTSGGSDEQFF. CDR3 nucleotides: TGTGCCAGCAGCCCTGGGACTAGCGGGGGGAGCGATGAGCAGTTCTTC.

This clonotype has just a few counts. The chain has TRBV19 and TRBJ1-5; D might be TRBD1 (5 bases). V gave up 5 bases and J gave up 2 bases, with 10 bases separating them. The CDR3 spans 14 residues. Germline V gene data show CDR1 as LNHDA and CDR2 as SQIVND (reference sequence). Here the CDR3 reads CASSSQGGNQPQHF. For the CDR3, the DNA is TGTGCCAGTAGTTCCCAGGGTGGCAATCAGCCCCAGCATTTT.

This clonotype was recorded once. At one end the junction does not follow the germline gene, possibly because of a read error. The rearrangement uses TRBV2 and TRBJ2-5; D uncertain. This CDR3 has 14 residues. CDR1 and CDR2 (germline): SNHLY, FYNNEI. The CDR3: CASSDGSTQTNHFF. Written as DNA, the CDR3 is TGTGCCAGCAGCGACGGCAGCACACAAACGAACCATTTCTTC. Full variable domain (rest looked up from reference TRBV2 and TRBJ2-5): EPEVTQTPSHQVTQMGQEVILRCVPISNHLYFYWYRQILGQKVEFLVSFYNNEISEKSEIFDDQFSVERPDGSNFTLKIRSTKLEDSAMYFCASSDGSTQTNHFFGPGTRLLVL.

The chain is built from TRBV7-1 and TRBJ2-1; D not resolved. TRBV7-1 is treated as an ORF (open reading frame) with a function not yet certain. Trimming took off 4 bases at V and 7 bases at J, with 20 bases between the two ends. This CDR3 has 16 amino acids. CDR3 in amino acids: CASSWRPRSLANEQFF. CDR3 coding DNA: TGTGCCAGCAGCTGGAGACCCAGGTCTTTGGCAAATGAGCAGTTCTTC.

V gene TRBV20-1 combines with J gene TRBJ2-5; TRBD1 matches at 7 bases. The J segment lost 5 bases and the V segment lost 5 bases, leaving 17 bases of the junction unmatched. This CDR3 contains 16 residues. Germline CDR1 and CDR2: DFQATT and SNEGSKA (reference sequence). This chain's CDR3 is CSAGVVGGLVGETQYF. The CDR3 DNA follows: TGCAGTGCTGGGGTGGTAGGGGGCCTAGTGGGGGAGACCCAGTACTTC.

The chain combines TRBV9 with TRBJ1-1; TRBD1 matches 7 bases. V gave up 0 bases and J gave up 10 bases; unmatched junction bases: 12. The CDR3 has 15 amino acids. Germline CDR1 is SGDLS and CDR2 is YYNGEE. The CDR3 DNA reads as TGTGCCAGCAGCGTAGAGGGACAGAGCACAGCTACAGCTTTCTTT. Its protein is CASSVEGQSTATAFF.

DNA of the CDR3: TGTGCCAGAGGGGGGGCTGGGAAGATTCAGTACTTC. The encoded protein is CARGGAGKIQYF. The chain couples TRBV7-9 to TRBJ2-4; a weak D match, TRBD2 (7 bases). Trimming left V 9 bases short and J 10 bases short, with 16 bases between. The CDR3 sequence is 12 residues long. Germline-derived CDR1 and CDR2 are SEHNR and FQNEAQ (reference sequence).

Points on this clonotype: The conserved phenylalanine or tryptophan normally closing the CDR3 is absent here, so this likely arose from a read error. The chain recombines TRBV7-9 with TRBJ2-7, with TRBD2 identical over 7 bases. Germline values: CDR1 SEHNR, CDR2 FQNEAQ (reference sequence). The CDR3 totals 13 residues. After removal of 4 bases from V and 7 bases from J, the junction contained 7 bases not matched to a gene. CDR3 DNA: TGTGCCAGCAGCTCTGGTGGGGGGGAAGAGCAGTACGAC. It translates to CASSSGGGEEQYD.

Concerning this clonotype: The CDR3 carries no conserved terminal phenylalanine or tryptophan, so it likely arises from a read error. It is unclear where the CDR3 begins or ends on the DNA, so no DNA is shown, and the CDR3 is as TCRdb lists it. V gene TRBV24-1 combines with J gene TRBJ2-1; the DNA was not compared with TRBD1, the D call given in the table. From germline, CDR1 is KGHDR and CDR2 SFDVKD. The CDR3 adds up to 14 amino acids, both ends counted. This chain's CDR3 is CATGTGRSTDDPLV.